The rows below give T cell receptor beta chains drawn from one sample of a study of blood T cell repertoires in COVID-19. Libraries were prepared by immunoSEQ multiplex PCR; TCRdb keeps only in-frame clonotypes and omits some of them. This table has nearly 110,000 clones, 84% appearing once. Input material: peripheral blood. The receptors stem from a human donor in a cohort sampled during active COVID-19. Both conserved end residues are part of each CDR3. The D gene is left open where the match is weak. Some rows have no size entry. The others give once, few or many, or a class for an expanded clone.

size: NA; D: NA; J: TRBJ2-1; V: TRBV5-5; CDR3: CASSFGTEQFF; DNA: TGTGCCAGCAGCTTTGGCACTGAGCAGTTCTTC
size: NA; D: NA; J: TRBJ1-1; V: TRBV19; CDR3: CASSGAVNTEAFF; DNA: TGTGCCAGTAGTGGGGCGGTGAACACTGAAGCTTTCTTT
size: NA; D: NA; J: TRBJ2-3; V: TRBV24-1; CDR3: CATSGSTDTQYF; DNA: TGTGCCACCAGTGGGAGTACAGATACGCAGTATTTT
size: NA; D: NA; J: TRBJ2-3; V: TRBV24-1; CDR3: CATSDFGLADTQYF; DNA: TGTGCCACCAGTGATTTCGGCCTAGCAGATACGCAGTATTTT
size: NA; D: TRBD2; J: TRBJ2-1; V: TRBV7-3; CDR3: CASSPGLGASGSYEQFF; DNA: TGTGCCAGCAGCCCAGGGCTAGGGGCTAGCGGGAGCTATGAGCAGTTCTTC
size: NA; D: TRBD2; J: TRBJ2-1; V: TRBV27; CDR3: CASSYSGKRGEQFF; DNA: TGTGCCAGCAGTTATAGCGGGAAGCGAGGTGAGCAGTTCTTC
size: NA; D: NA; J: TRBJ2-2; V: TRBV5-1; CDR3: CASSLAVVANTGELFF; DNA: TGCGCCAGCAGCTTGGCGGTAGTGGCGAACACCGGGGAGCTGTTTTTT
size: NA; D: TRBD1; J: TRBJ2-3; V: TRBV2; CDR3: CASSQGADTQYF; DNA: TGTGCCAGCAGTCAGGGGGCCGATACGCAGTATTTT
size: NA; D: TRBD2; J: TRBJ2-7; V: TRBV6-2/TRBV6-3; CDR3: CASSYPPSGPYF; DNA: TGTGCCAGCAGTTACCCCCCTAGCGGGCCATACTTC
size: NA; D: NA; J: TRBJ2-1; V: TRBV12-5; CDR3: CASGFELGEQFF; DNA: TGTGCTAGTGGTTTCGAACTAGGCGAGCAGTTCTTC
size: NA; D: TRBD1; J: TRBJ1-4; V: TRBV9; CDR3: CASSNGQGGTNEKLFF; DNA: TGTGCCAGCAGCAACGGACAGGGAGGAACTAATGAAAAACTGTTTTTT
size: NA; D: NA; J: TRBJ2-3; V: TRBV5-1; CDR3: CASSLGRISTDTQYF; DNA: TGCGCCAGCAGCTTGGGGCGGATAAGCACAGATACGCAGTATTTT
size: NA; D: TRBD1; J: TRBJ2-3; V: TRBV28; CDR3: CASRRDRSPDTQYF; DNA: TGTGCCAGCAGGCGGGACAGGTCGCCAGATACGCAGTATTTT
size: NA; D: NA; J: TRBJ2-6; V: TRBV28; CDR3: CASTTSSGANVLTF; DNA: TGTGCCAGCACAACCAGTTCTGGGGCCAACGTCCTGACTTTC
size: NA; D: TRBD1; J: TRBJ2-1; V: TRBV5-1; CDR3: CASSLGGQTYNEQFF; DNA: TGCGCCAGCAGCTTGGGGGGACAGACATACAATGAGCAGTTCTTC
size: NA; D: TRBD1; J: TRBJ1-5; V: TRBV6-5; CDR3: CASSSGTGGGQPQHF; DNA: TGTGCCAGCAGCTCCGGGACAGGGGGCGGTCAGCCCCAGCATTTT
size: NA; D: NA; J: TRBJ1-6; V: TRBV28; CDR3: CASSGSTRYSPLHF; DNA: TGTGCCAGCAGTGGGTCGACTCGCTACTCACCCCTCCACTTT
size: NA; D: NA; J: TRBJ1-1; V: TRBV9; CDR3: CASSVSPDSQAFF; DNA: TGTGCCAGCAGCGTATCGCCGGACAGTCAGGCTTTCTTT
size: NA; D: NA; J: TRBJ2-1; V: TRBV6-2/TRBV6-3; CDR3: CASSYSQGGKTEQFF; DNA: TGTGCCAGCAGTTACTCCCAGGGGGGAAAGACTGAGCAGTTCTTC
size: NA; D: NA; J: TRBJ2-6; V: TRBV2; CDR3: CASSDPVGANVLTF; DNA: TGTGCCAGCAGTGACCCGGTGGGGGCCAACGTCCTGACTTTC
size: NA; D: NA; J: TRBJ2-1; V: TRBV7-9; CDR3: CASSSHLTYNEQFF; DNA: TGTGCCAGCAGCTCCCATCTGACATACAATGAGCAGTTCTTC
size: NA; D: NA; J: TRBJ2-1; V: TRBV7-3; CDR3: CAGSFGGQNNEQFF; DNA: TGTGCCGGCAGCTTCGGAGGGCAGAACAATGAGCAGTTCTTC
size: NA; D: NA; J: TRBJ1-1; V: TRBV19; CDR3: CASKKDNRDEAFF; DNA: TGTGCCAGTAAAAAAGATAACAGGGATGAAGCTTTCTTT
size: NA; D: NA; J: TRBJ2-3; V: TRBV10-1; CDR3: CATHSGLSTDTQYF; DNA: TGCGCCACCCATAGCGGACTCAGCACAGATACGCAGTATTTT
size: NA; D: NA; J: TRBJ2-5; V: TRBV9; CDR3: CASSAYQETQYF; DNA: TGTGCCAGCAGCGCGTACCAAGAGACCCAGTACTTC
size: NA; D: NA; J: TRBJ2-7; V: TRBV12-3/TRBV12-4; CDR3: CASTIVYEQYF; DNA: TGTGCCAGCACTATCGTATACGAGCAGTACTTC
size: NA; D: NA; J: TRBJ1-1; V: TRBV12-5; CDR3: CASGLGGDWGVAEAFF; DNA: TGTGCTAGTGGTTTGGGGGGGGACTGGGGCGTAGCTGAAGCTTTCTTT
size: NA; D: TRBD2; J: TRBJ2-3; V: TRBV24-1; CDR3: CATSDGLTSGSLDTQYF; DNA: TGTGCCACCAGTGATGGATTGACTAGCGGTTCGTTAGATACGCAGTATTTT
size: NA; D: NA; J: TRBJ1-4; V: TRBV9; CDR3: CASSVATGREKLFF; DNA: TGTGCCAGCAGCGTAGCTACAGGCCGCGAAAAACTGTTTTTT
size: NA; D: TRBD1; J: TRBJ1-4; V: TRBV7-9; CDR3: CASSPRTGGNEKLFF; DNA: TGTGCCAGCAGCCCCAGGACAGGGGGCAACGAAAAACTGTTTTTT
size: NA; D: TRBD1; J: TRBJ1-1; V: TRBV30; CDR3: CAWSTGAVEAFF; DNA: TGTGCCTGGAGTACAGGGGCGGTGGAAGCTTTCTTT
size: few; D: NA; J: TRBJ1-1; V: TRBV5-6; CDR3: CASSLRGLGTEAFF; DNA: TGTGCCAGCAGCTTGCGAGGGCTGGGAACTGAAGCTTTCTTT